Given below is one T cell receptor (beta chain) in context. Its antigen remains unidentified. The record originates from a study of PD-1 blockade in classical Hodgkin lymphoma. Every patient was affected by relapse after autologous stem cell transplantation, while exposure to brentuximab vedotin was not uniform. The method was immunoSEQ multiplex PCR; TCRdb's version includes in-frame clones alone and lacks a portion of them. The profile shows some 100,000 clones, just under 95% of them singletons. Findings of the study overall: Exclusion applied to patients who initiated nivolumab less than 1 year following ASCT.

This sequence was found in a human donor with classical Hodgkin lymphoma. Material: peripheral blood mononuclear cells (PBMCs), obtained at baseline.

The CDR3 reads CASTPSGTEPTGELFF. The CDR3 DNA sequence: TGTGCCAGCACCCCAAGCGGGACAGAGCCCACCGGGGAGCTGTTTTTT. The chain has TRBV7-6 and TRBJ2-2; D could derive from TRBD1 or TRBD2 (7 bases each). CDR3 length equals 16 residues. Germline CDR1 and CDR2: SGHVS and FNYEAQ. V dropped 7 bases and J dropped 4 bases, with 19 bases sitting between them.